This TCR beta chain appears in the sequencing data of a study of T cell responses to AZD1222 COVID-19 vaccine. Worth noting for this clone: Antigen unknown.

Sequencing used immunoSEQ multiplex PCR; TCRdb keeps in-frame clones, though not all of them. The sample includes approximately 180,000 clones, about nine tenths of them seen just once. General observations from the study: Mostly white British, mostly female donors; authors suggested clonal diversity may be underestimated. Spike-specific TCR breadth and depth went up after people got two AZD1222 doses. Baseline serology detected seropositivity in only six AZD1222 recipients. Nearly half of spike-specific TCRs reportedly target variant regions that are unmutated in the B.1.351 and B.1.1.7 variants.

From germline, CDR1 is SGHRS and CDR2 YFSETQ. The V segment lost 2 bases and the J segment 4 bases; nucleotides outside the gene matches: 8. This CDR3 spans 15 amino acids. V gene TRBV5-1 combines with J gene TRBJ1-2; 7 positions match TRBD1. The TCR comes from an adult in good health. The sequenced sample was peripheral blood, obtained on day 0 of AZD1222 vaccination. The CDR3 is CASSLGRQGPYGYTF. CDR3 bases: TGCGCCAGCAGCTTAGGGAGACAGGGACCCTATGGCTACACCTTC. Using reference TRBV5-1 and TRBJ1-2 for the parts outside the CDR3, the full variable domain is KAGVTQTPRYLIKTRGQQVTLSCSPISGHRSVSWYQQTPGQGLQFLFEYFSETQRNKGNFPGRFSGRQFSNSRSEMNVSTLELGDSALYLCASSLGRQGPYGYTFGSGTRLTVV.